This T cell receptor (beta chain) was captured in a study of cytomegalovirus exposure and HLA in healthy donors. Details on this clone: What it binds is not known.

13 Jbeta primers and 60 Vbeta primers were used for the PCR. Libraries were prepared by immunoSEQ multiplex PCR; TCRdb keeps only in-frame clonotypes and omits some of them. The sample has under 200,000 clones; 75% to 85% are singletons. Study conclusions and caveats: Highly shared sequence variants in one cluster were likely a sequencing artifact.

V dropped 3 bases and J dropped 4; count of bases not matched to a gene: 6. The CDR3 has 15 amino acids. Germline V gene data show CDR1 as LNHDA and CDR2 as SQIVND (reference sequence). This chain links TRBV19 with TRBJ1-5; the match to TRBD1 covers 7 bases. The source of this sequence is a male donor in good health and CMV-seropositive. Sequencing was performed on PBMCs. The CDR3 protein is CASSITGVLNQPQHF. The CDR3 DNA reads as TGTGCCAGTAGTATCACAGGGGTACTGAATCAGCCCCAGCATTTT.